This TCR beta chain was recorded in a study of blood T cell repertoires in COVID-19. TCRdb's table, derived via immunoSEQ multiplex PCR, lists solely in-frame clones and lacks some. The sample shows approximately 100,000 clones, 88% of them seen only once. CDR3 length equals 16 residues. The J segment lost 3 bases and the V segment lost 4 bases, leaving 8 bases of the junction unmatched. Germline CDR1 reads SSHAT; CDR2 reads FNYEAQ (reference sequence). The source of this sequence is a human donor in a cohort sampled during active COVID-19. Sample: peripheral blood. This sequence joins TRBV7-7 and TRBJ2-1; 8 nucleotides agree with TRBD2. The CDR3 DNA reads TGTGCCAGCAGCTATGAAGCGGGAGCCGGCTACAATGAGCAGTTCTTC. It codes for CASSYEAGAGYNEQFF.